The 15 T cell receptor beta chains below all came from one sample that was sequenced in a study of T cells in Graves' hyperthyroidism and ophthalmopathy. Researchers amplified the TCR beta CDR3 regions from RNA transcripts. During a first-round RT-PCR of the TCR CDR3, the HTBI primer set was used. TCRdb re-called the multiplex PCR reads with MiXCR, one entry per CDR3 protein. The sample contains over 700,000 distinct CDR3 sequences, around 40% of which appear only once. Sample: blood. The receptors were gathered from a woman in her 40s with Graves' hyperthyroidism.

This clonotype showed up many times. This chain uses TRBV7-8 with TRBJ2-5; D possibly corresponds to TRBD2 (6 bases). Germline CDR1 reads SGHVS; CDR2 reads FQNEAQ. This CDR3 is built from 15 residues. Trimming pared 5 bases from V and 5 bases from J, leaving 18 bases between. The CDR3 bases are TGTGCCAGCAGCAGACGGCGGGATCCATGGGAGACCCAGTACTTC. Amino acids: CASSRRRDPWETQYF.

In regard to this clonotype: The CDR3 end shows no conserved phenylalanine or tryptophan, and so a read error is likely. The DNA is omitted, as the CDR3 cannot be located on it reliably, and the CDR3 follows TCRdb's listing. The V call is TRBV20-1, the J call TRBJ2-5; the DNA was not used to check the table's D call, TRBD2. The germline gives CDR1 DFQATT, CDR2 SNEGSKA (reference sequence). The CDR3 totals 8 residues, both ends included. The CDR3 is CSARDPRV.

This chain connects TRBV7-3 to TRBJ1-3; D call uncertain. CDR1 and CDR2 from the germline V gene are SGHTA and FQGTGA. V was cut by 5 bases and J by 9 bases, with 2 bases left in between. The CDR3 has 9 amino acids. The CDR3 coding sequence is TGTGCCAGCAGCACCACCATATATTTT. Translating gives CASSTTIYF.

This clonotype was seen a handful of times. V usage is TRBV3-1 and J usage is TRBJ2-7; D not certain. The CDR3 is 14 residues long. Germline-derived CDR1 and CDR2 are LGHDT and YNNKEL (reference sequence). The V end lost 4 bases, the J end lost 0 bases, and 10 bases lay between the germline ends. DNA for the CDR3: TGTGCCAGCAGCCCTTGGCCCGCCTCCTACGAGCAGTACTTC. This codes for CASSPWPASYEQYF.

Here the CDR3 DNA reads TGTGCCAGCAGCCCGAGGACAAGCACATACTACGAGCAGTACTTC. Amino acid sequence: CASSPRTSTYYEQYF. This chain uses TRBV7-9 with TRBJ2-7; possible D gene TRBD1, 5 bases. This CDR3 is 15 amino acids long. V dropped 5 bases and J dropped 3 bases, with 17 bases sitting between them. Germline-derived CDR1 and CDR2 are SEHNR and FQNEAQ (reference sequence).

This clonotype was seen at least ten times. DNA of the CDR3: TGTGCCAGTAGTATCCCGGGGGTCTCCTACGAGCAGTACTTC. Protein product: CASSIPGVSYEQYF. J is TRBJ2-7 and V is TRBV19, with a possible D match to TRBD2 (6 bases). The CDR3 length is 14 residues. The V gene's germline CDR1 is LNHDA and CDR2 SQIVND (reference sequence). V lost 3 bases and J lost 0, with 9 bases in between.

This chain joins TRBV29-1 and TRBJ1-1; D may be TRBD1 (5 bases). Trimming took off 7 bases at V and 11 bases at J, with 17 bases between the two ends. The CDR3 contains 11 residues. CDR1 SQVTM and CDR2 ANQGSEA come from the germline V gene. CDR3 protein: CSGWGGAGAFF. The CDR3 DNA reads TGCAGCGGCTGGGGAGGGGCGGGGGCTTTCTTT.

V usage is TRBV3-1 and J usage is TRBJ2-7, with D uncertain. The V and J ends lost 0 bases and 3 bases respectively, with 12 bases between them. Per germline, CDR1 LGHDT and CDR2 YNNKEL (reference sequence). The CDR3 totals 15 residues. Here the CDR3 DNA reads TGTGCCAGCAGCCAAGAGGTACAAGGCAACTACGAGCAGTACTTC. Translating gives CASSQEVQGNYEQYF.

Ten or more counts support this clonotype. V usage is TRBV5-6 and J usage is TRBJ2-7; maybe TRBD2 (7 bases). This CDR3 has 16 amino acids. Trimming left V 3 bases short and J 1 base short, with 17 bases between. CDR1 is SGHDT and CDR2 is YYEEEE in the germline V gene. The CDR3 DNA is TGTGCCAGCAGCTGGGGGCTAGCGGCCCCATCCTACGAGCAGTACTTC. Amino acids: CASSWGLAAPSYEQYF. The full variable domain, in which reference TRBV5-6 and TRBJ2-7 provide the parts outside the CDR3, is DAGVTQSPTHLIKTRGQQVTLRCSPKSGHDTVSWYQQALGQGPQFIFQYYEEEERQRGNFPDRFSGHQFPNYSSELNVNALLLGDSALYLCASSWGLAAPSYEQYFGPGTRLTVT.

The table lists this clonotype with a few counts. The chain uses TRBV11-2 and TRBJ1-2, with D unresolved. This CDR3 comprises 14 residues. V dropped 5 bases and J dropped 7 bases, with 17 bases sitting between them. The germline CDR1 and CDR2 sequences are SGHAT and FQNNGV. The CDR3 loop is CASSPDMTGFGYTF. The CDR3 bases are TGTGCCAGCAGCCCAGACATGACGGGTTTTGGCTACACCTTC.

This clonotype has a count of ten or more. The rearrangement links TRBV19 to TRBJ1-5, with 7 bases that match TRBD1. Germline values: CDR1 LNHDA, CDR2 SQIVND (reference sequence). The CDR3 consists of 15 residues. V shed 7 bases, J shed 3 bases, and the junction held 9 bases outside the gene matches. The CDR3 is CASIGTAGPNQPQHF. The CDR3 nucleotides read TGTGCCAGTATTGGGACAGCCGGGCCCAATCAGCCCCAGCATTTT.

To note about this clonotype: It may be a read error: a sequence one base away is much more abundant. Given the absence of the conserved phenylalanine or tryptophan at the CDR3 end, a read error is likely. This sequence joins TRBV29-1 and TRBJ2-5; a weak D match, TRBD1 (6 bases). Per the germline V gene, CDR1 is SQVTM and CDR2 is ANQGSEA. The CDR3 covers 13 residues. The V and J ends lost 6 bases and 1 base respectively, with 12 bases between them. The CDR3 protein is CSVDGQTQETQYL. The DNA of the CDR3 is TGCAGCGTAGATGGACAGACCCAAGAGACCCAGTACCTC.

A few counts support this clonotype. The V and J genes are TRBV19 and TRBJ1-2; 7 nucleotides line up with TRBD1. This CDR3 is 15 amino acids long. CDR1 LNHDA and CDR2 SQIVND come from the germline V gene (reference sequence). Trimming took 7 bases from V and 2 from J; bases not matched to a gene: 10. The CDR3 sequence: CASKPDREGNYGYTF. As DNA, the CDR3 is TGTGCCAGTAAGCCTGACAGGGAAGGAAACTATGGCTACACCTTC.

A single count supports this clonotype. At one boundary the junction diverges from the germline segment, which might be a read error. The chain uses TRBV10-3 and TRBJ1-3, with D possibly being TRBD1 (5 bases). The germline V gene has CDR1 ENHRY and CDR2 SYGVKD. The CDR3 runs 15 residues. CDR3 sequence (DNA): TGTGCCAGCAGTTACCCTCGGGACGGACGAAACACCATATATTTT. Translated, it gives CASSYPRDGRNTIYF.

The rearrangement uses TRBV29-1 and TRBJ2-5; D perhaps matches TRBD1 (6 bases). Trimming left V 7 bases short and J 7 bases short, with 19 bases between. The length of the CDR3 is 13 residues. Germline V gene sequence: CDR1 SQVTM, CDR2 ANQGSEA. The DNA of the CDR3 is TGCAGCGCACCGGACAGCCCCAGCTTGACCCAGTACTTC. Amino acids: CSAPDSPSLTQYF.